A single sample gave rise to the 10 T cell receptor beta chains below, sequenced in a study of neurological immune-mediated disorders. TCRdb fed the 5' RACE reads into MiXCR, producing one record per CDR3 protein. The sample yields roughly 80,000 distinct CDR3 sequences, approximately 9.4% seen once. The sample consisted of PBMCs. The source of these receptors is a man between 50 and 59 years old in good health.

This clonotype was counted ten times or more. J is TRBJ2-1 and V is TRBV28; 8 nucleotides agree with TRBD1. The CDR3 runs 15 residues. The V and J ends lost 5 bases and 7 bases, in that order; junction bases with no gene match: 10. Germline V lookup: CDR1 MDHEN, CDR2 SYDVKM. The CDR3 coding sequence is TGTGCCAGCAGTCCCGGACAGGGAAATTGGAATGAGCAGTTCTTC. Translating it yields CASSPGQGNWNEQFF.

V and J are TRBV9 and TRBJ2-7; TRBD2 might be the D (5 bases). Germline V gene lookup returns CDR1 SGDLS and CDR2 YYNGEE. This CDR3 comprises 14 residues. Trimming shortened V by 4 bases and J by 0 bases, and 11 bases separated the two germline ends. The CDR3 reads CASSMDFYSYEQYF. CDR3 nucleotides: TGTGCCAGCAGCATGGACTTTTACTCCTACGAGCAGTACTTC.

Worth noting for this clonotype: The junction departs from the called germline gene at one end, perhaps through a read error. This chain connects TRBV4-2 to TRBJ1-2; D unclear. This CDR3 has 13 amino acids. Germline assignment: CDR1 LGHNA and CDR2 YNFKEQ. CDR3 in amino acids: CSSSHGQLYGYTF. The CDR3 DNA reads TGTTCCAGCAGCCACGGTCAGCTCTATGGCTACACCTTC.

In this sample, this clonotype turned up many times. This chain joins TRBV7-3 and TRBJ2-1; 9 positions match TRBD2. Germline CDR1 SGHTA, CDR2 FQGTGA. Trimming at V came to 3 bases and at J to 7 bases, leaving 4 bases not matched to a gene. This CDR3 is 14 amino acids long. CDR3 loop: CASSFSGSRNEQFF. The CDR3 nucleotides read TGTGCCAGCAGCTTTAGCGGGAGTAGGAATGAGCAGTTCTTC.

This clonotype was observed many times. The chain couples TRBV20-1 to TRBJ2-2; 8 bases agree with TRBD2. CDR1 DFQATT and CDR2 SNEGSKA come from the germline V gene (reference sequence). The CDR3 length is 17 residues. The trim removed 3 bases at V and 2 bases at J, leaving 11 bases unmatched. The CDR3 sequence: CSARGLEAGVNTGELFF. The CDR3 region has the DNA TGCAGTGCTAGGGGTTTGGAAGCGGGAGTTAACACCGGGGAGCTGTTTTTT.

This clonotype occurred many times. This rearrangement joins TRBV20-1 to TRBJ1-5; tentative D call: TRBD1 (6 bases). The CDR3 sequence is 17 residues long. Trimming cost V 0 bases and J 2 bases, with 17 bases left between them. The germline V gene has CDR1 DFQATT and CDR2 SNEGSKA (reference sequence). The CDR3 sequence is CSARDGGSGQGNQPQHF. In nucleotides, the CDR3 is TGCAGTGCTAGAGATGGGGGCAGTGGGCAGGGCAATCAGCCCCAGCATTTT.

This clonotype has at least ten counts. The chain couples TRBV10-3 to TRBJ2-1, with TRBD2 matching 7 bases. Trimming cost V 6 bases and J 5 bases; bases outside gene matches: 4. This CDR3 contains 13 residues. CDR1 ENHRY and CDR2 SYGVKD come from the germline V gene. In nucleotides, the CDR3 is TGTGCCATCAGGGCGAGCGGGGACAATGAGCAGTTCTTC. It translates to CAIRASGDNEQFF.

Many counts were recorded for this clonotype. The chain uses TRBV29-1 and TRBJ2-5, with 7 bases aligning to TRBD2. CDR3 size: 12 residues. Trimming removed 8 bases from V and 7 bases from J; junction bases left unmatched: 10. CDR1 SQVTM and CDR2 ANQGSEA come from the germline V gene. CDR3 amino acids: CSTHLSGGTQYF. CDR3 coding DNA: TGCAGCACTCATCTTTCGGGAGGGACCCAGTACTTC.

In its sample, this clonotype was seen many times. The V and J genes are TRBV6-6 and TRBJ2-1; D not certain. Germline V gene sequence: CDR1 MNHNY, CDR2 SVGAGI (reference sequence). The CDR3 is made up of 16 amino acids. V lost 0 bases, J lost 0 bases, and 9 bases lay in between. DNA for the CDR3: TGTGCCAGCAGTTACTCTGACACCTCCTCCTACAATGAGCAGTTCTTC. Translated, it gives CASSYSDTSSYNEQFF.

Many counts were recorded for this clonotype. The chain uses TRBV5-1 and TRBJ2-3; D is uncertain. The CDR3 is made up of 14 amino acids. V gave up 2 bases and J gave up 2 bases, with 9 bases separating them. Per the germline V gene, CDR1 is SGHRS and CDR2 is YFSETQ. The CDR3 protein is CASSLITTTDTQYF. The CDR3 coding sequence is TGCGCCAGCAGCTTAATAACTACCACAGATACGCAGTATTTT. Full variable domain (remainder filled in from reference TRBV5-1 and TRBJ2-3): KAGVTQTPRYLIKTRGQQVTLSCSPISGHRSVSWYQQTPGQGLQFLFEYFSETQRNKGNFPGRFSGRQFSNSRSEMNVSTLELGDSALYLCASSLITTTDTQYFGPGTRLTVL.